This is a list of T cell receptor beta chains from one sample in a study of cytomegalovirus exposure and HLA in healthy donors. The assay was immunoSEQ multiplex PCR, and TCRdb's table has in-frame clones only and misses some. Of approximately 38,000 clones in the sample, 82% were seen once. Sequencing was performed on PBMCs. These receptors all stem from a woman under 30 in good health and CMV-seropositive. Each CDR3 is given with its conserved first and last residue. Fields, in order: D gene, J gene, V gene, clone size, CDR3 protein, CDR3 DNA. The D gene is left open where the match is weak. Expanded clones are given a class, and other clones once, few, many or no size at all.

TRBD2 | TRBJ2-3 | TRBV5-1 | . | CASSRGGVAGSDTQYF | TGCGCCAGCAGCCGTGGAGGGGTAGCGGGGTCAGATACGCAGTATTTT
. | TRBJ2-7 | TRBV5-1 | . | CASSPGQSYEQYF | TGCGCCAGCAGCCCGGGACAATCCTACGAGCAGTACTTC
TRBD2 | TRBJ2-3 | TRBV29-1 | once | CSVSRTSGGTDTQYF | TGCAGCGTCAGCCGGACTAGCGGGGGGACAGATACGCAGTATTTT
. | TRBJ2-3 | TRBV13 | . | CASSLGSLDTQYF | TGTGCCAGCAGCTTAGGGAGCCTGGATACGCAGTATTTT
TRBD1 | TRBJ1-3 | TRBV5-1 | . | CASSSQGAGGNTIYF | TGCGCCAGCAGCTCTCAGGGGGCCGGTGGAAACACCATATATTTT
TRBD2 | TRBJ2-5 | TRBV6-4 | few | CASSAGTSGQETQYF | TGTGCCAGCAGTGCCGGGACTAGCGGCCAAGAGACCCAGTACTTC
. | TRBJ2-1 | TRBV6-4 | few | CASSDWGPEQFF | TGTGCCAGCAGTGACTGGGGGCCTGAGCAGTTCTTC
TRBD1 | TRBJ2-7 | TRBV18 | . | CASKSLVGRGSGEQYF | TGTGCCAGCAAGTCGCTGGTCGGCAGGGGGTCGGGCGAGCAGTACTTC
TRBD1 | TRBJ2-5 | TRBV18 | . | CASSRQGRETQYF | TGTGCCAGCTCAAGACAGGGGCGAGAGACCCAGTACTTC
. | TRBJ1-2 | TRBV5-4 | . | CASSWGGREGGYTF | TGTGCCAGCAGCTGGGGGGGCAGGGAGGGCGGCTACACCTTC
TRBD2 | TRBJ2-7 | TRBV18 | . | CASSPSLAGVGGLGEQYF | TGTGCCAGCTCACCGAGTCTAGCGGGAGTAGGAGGATTGGGAGAGCAGTACTTC
. | TRBJ2-2 | TRBV7-9 | once | CASSHRTANTGELFF | TGTGCCAGCAGCCACCGGACAGCGAACACCGGGGAGCTGTTTTTT
. | TRBJ2-1 | TRBV7-9 | . | CASSLTWASDNEQFF | TGTGCCAGCAGCTTAACTTGGGCTAGCGACAATGAGCAGTTCTTC
TRBD2 | TRBJ2-7 | TRBV7-2 | few | CASSNSGGAYEQYF | TGTGCCAGCAGCAATAGCGGGGGGGCCTACGAGCAGTACTTC
. | TRBJ2-7 | TRBV2 | once | CASNPPSGGYSYEQYF | TGTGCCAGCAATCCTCCGTCGGGGGGCTACTCCTACGAGCAGTACTTC
. | TRBJ2-6 | TRBV4-3 | . | CASSQGGAGANVLTF | TGCGCCAGCAGCCAAGGGGGGGCTGGGGCCAACGTCCTGACTTTC
TRBD1 | TRBJ1-1 | TRBV18 | . | CASSPLGGQGADTEAFF | TGTGCCAGCTCACCGTTGGGAGGACAGGGGGCGGACACTGAAGCTTTCTTT
TRBD1 | TRBJ1-2 | TRBV13 | . | CASSTSLDRGRGDGYTF | TGTGCCAGCAGCACGTCCCTTGACAGGGGGCGCGGGGATGGCTACACCTTC
TRBD1 | TRBJ1-1 | TRBV30 | . | CAYQGQGEGEAFF | TGTGCCTATCAGGGACAGGGAGAGGGTGAAGCTTTCTTT
. | TRBJ2-5 | TRBV19 | . | CASSRQQQETQYF | TGTGCCAGTTCCCGACAGCAACAAGAGACCCAGTACTTC
. | TRBJ2-5 | TRBV7-2 | . | CASSLETGVVTQYF | TGTGCCAGCAGCTTAGAAACCGGGGTTGTGACCCAGTACTTC
TRBD2 | TRBJ2-1 | TRBV4-2 | . | CASSPSGGAYNEQFF | TGTGCCAGCAGCCCCAGCGGGGGGGCATACAATGAGCAGTTCTTC
. | TRBJ2-1 | TRBV5-6 | . | CASSFLATAYNEQFF | TGTGCCAGCAGCTTTTTAGCGACCGCGTACAATGAGCAGTTCTTC
TRBD1 | TRBJ1-1 | TRBV7-2 | . | CASSPSGGSTEAFF | TGTGCCAGCAGCCCATCAGGGGGAAGCACTGAAGCTTTCTTT
. | TRBJ1-1 | TRBV5-1 | . | CASRRTGGGNTEAFF | TGCGCCAGCAGAAGGACTGGGGGGGGGAACACTGAAGCTTTCTTT
TRBD2 | TRBJ2-5 | TRBV7-9 | . | CASRGRGAETQYF | TGTGCCAGCAGAGGGAGGGGCGCCGAGACCCAGTACTTC
TRBD1 | TRBJ2-2 | TRBV7-9 | . | CASSPDGTANTGELFF | TGTGCCAGCAGCCCAGACGGGACAGCGAACACCGGGGAGCTGTTTTTT
. | TRBJ2-7 | TRBV25-1 | . | CASSELGREYF | TGTGCCAGCAGTGAATTAGGCCGGGAGTACTTC
. | TRBJ2-6 | TRBV4-2 | . | CASSQLDSVSGANVLTF | TGTGCCAGCAGCCAACTGGACAGCGTCTCTGGGGCCAACGTCCTGACTTTC
. | TRBJ2-1 | TRBV2 | once | CASGSNNEQFF | TGTGCCAGCGGTAGTAACAATGAGCAGTTCTTC
TRBD2 | TRBJ2-1 | TRBV7-3 | few | CASSPGLAGLNEQFF | TGTGCCAGCAGCCCCGGACTAGCGGGACTCAATGAGCAGTTCTTC
. | TRBJ1-6 | TRBV19 | . | CASSIEVSSSGYNSPLHF | TGTGCCAGTAGTATAGAAGTCTCCTCTTCAGGGTATAATTCACCCCTCCACTTT
. | TRBJ2-1 | TRBV4-2 | . | CASSQDGAGFAPDNEQFF | TGTGCCAGCAGCCAAGACGGAGCTGGGTTCGCTCCGGACAATGAGCAGTTCTTC
. | TRBJ2-7 | TRBV4-3 | . | CASSQEQLAPHEQYF | TGCGCCAGCAGCCAAGAGCAGCTAGCTCCCCACGAGCAGTACTTC
TRBD2 | TRBJ2-4 | TRBV4-1 | . | CASSQDSGLAGESAKNIQYF | TGCGCCAGCAGCCAAGATAGCGGACTAGCGGGAGAGTCGGCCAAAAACATTCAGTACTTC
. | TRBJ1-2 | TRBV6-5 | . | CASNPTAETSYGYTF | TGTGCCAGCAATCCGACCGCGGAGACGTCCTATGGCTACACCTTC
. | TRBJ1-3 | TRBV29-1 | . | CSVGPSEGTIYF | TGCAGCGTCGGACCCAGTGAGGGCACCATATATTTT
. | TRBJ2-1 | TRBV5-1 | . | CASSLTTRWVDEQFF | TGCGCCAGCAGCTTGACCACCAGGTGGGTCGATGAGCAGTTCTTC
TRBD1 | TRBJ2-7 | TRBV28 | . | CASSAGTGGSLGEQYF | TGTGCCAGCAGCGCCGGGACAGGGGGTTCCCTAGGTGAGCAGTACTTC
. | TRBJ1-2 | TRBV6-6 | . | CASTTSAGGAGYGYTF | TGTGCCAGCACCACCTCCGCGGGAGGGGCGGGCTATGGCTACACCTTC
. | TRBJ1-2 | TRBV30 | . | CAWSRWEKKWGYTF | TGTGCCTGGAGTAGATGGGAGAAGAAGTGGGGCTACACCTTC
. | TRBJ2-7 | TRBV18 | . | CASSLNYGYYEQYF | TGTGCCAGCTCACTGAACTACGGATACTACGAGCAGTACTTC
. | TRBJ1-2 | TRBV19 | . | CASSIGRGDGYTF | TGTGCCAGTAGTATCGGTCGGGGGGATGGCTACACCTTC
. | TRBJ1-1 | TRBV19 | . | CASSGVGGSEAFF | TGTGCCAGTAGTGGCGTGGGGGGATCTGAAGCTTTCTTT
. | TRBJ2-7 | TRBV20-1 | . | CSARLGGQYF | TGCAGTGCTAGACTGGGGGGGCAGTACTTC
. | TRBJ1-2 | TRBV7-9 | . | CASSLGQINYGYTF | TGTGCCAGCAGCTTGGGCCAGATTAACTATGGCTACACCTTC
. | TRBJ2-7 | TRBV28 | . | CATRRNYEQYF | TGTGCCACCCGGAGGAACTACGAGCAGTACTTC
. | TRBJ1-5 | TRBV7-2 | . | CASSENANQPQHF | TGTGCCAGCAGCGAGAACGCCAATCAGCCCCAGCATTTT
TRBD1 | TRBJ1-5 | TRBV19 | . | CASSTRDRGQPQHF | TGTGCCAGTAGTACACGGGACAGGGGTCAGCCCCAGCATTTT
. | TRBJ1-1 | TRBV29-1 | . | CSVEFAGNEAFF | TGCAGCGTTGAATTTGCGGGCAATGAAGCTTTCTTT
TRBD1 | TRBJ2-1 | TRBV10-3 | . | CAIRGTGENEQFF | TGTGCCATCAGGGGGACAGGCGAGAATGAGCAGTTCTTC
. | TRBJ2-7 | TRBV30 | few | CAWSFGVGSYEQYF | TGTGCCTGGAGTTTTGGGGTGGGGAGCTACGAGCAGTACTTC
. | TRBJ1-5 | TRBV2 | . | CASSHRDQPQHF | TGTGCCAGCAGCCACAGGGATCAGCCCCAGCATTTT